The rows below give T cell receptor beta chains drawn from one sample of a study of low-dose radiotherapy and immunotherapy resistance in tumors. TCRdb fed the reads into MiXCR, producing one record per CDR3 protein. The sample gives tens of thousands of distinct CDR3 sequences, about 23% of which show up once; approximately 5.7% is in the top ten. Sequences were derived from PBMCs, sampled before treatment. The receptor set was obtained from a male donor with prostate cancer. CDR3s include the opening cysteine and the closing phenylalanine or tryptophan. Not all rows give a size; the values are once, few, many and, for expanded clones, a class.

CDR3 protein: CASSKNTGGTGELFF
V gene: TRBV19
clone size: many
J gene: TRBJ2-2

CDR3 protein: CSARGDGEVNSPLHF
V gene: TRBV20-1
clone size: many
J gene: TRBJ1-6

CDR3 protein: CASRGKGLAGGVSYNEQFF
V gene: TRBV5-1
clone size: many
J gene: TRBJ2-1

CDR3 protein: CASRQGYLPNVLTF
V gene: TRBV28
clone size: many
J gene: TRBJ2-6

CDR3 protein: CASSQRQGVEKLFF
V gene: TRBV3-1
clone size: many
J gene: TRBJ1-4

CDR3 protein: CASSLAGADTQYF
V gene: TRBV5-8
clone size: once
J gene: TRBJ2-3

CDR3 protein: CASSLRRLADTQYF
V gene: TRBV12-3/TRBV12-4
clone size: many
J gene: TRBJ2-3

CDR3 protein: CATSEGTGVADTQYF
V gene: TRBV15
clone size: many
J gene: TRBJ2-3

CDR3 protein: CASSLERGTYNEQFF
V gene: TRBV11-2
clone size: .
J gene: TRBJ2-1

CDR3 protein: CASSSRDRENEQFF
V gene: TRBV5-4
clone size: few
J gene: TRBJ2-1

CDR3 protein: CASSHTSGSSYEQYF
V gene: TRBV5-1
clone size: many
J gene: TRBJ2-7

CDR3 protein: CASSDRGVSGNTIYF
V gene: TRBV6-1
clone size: few
J gene: TRBJ1-3

CDR3 protein: CASSPGQVTGELFF
V gene: TRBV7-8
clone size: many
J gene: TRBJ2-2

CDR3 protein: CASSSLRSSNTGELFF
V gene: TRBV11-3
clone size: .
J gene: TRBJ2-2

CDR3 protein: CASSLVQDSVLYTF
V gene: TRBV7-6
clone size: .
J gene: TRBJ1-2

CDR3 protein: CASRHRVREGANEQFF
V gene: TRBV2
clone size: medium-sized
J gene: TRBJ2-1

CDR3 protein: CASSRTPQGRDGELFF
V gene: TRBV5-1
clone size: .
J gene: TRBJ2-2

CDR3 protein: CSVEWAAYNEQFF
V gene: TRBV29-1
clone size: .
J gene: TRBJ2-1

CDR3 protein: CASSSPSGGANEQFF
V gene: TRBV11-2
clone size: .
J gene: TRBJ2-1

CDR3 protein: CASSLAGVFGTQYF
V gene: TRBV28
clone size: many
J gene: TRBJ2-3

CDR3 protein: CASSLARGAPREQYF
V gene: TRBV7-2
clone size: .
J gene: TRBJ2-7

CDR3 protein: CASSESELAGGPSYEQYF
V gene: TRBV10-2
clone size: .
J gene: TRBJ2-7

CDR3 protein: CASSVEPSGSYEQYF
V gene: TRBV9
clone size: many
J gene: TRBJ2-7

CDR3 protein: CSVRQGGVNTEAFF
V gene: TRBV29-1
clone size: many
J gene: TRBJ1-1

CDR3 protein: CASSESGARVENGYTF
V gene: TRBV6-2/TRBV6-3
clone size: many
J gene: TRBJ1-2

CDR3 protein: CASGRGIQETQYF
V gene: TRBV27
clone size: many
J gene: TRBJ2-5

CDR3 protein: CASSQELSVTASQPQHF
V gene: TRBV3-1
clone size: .
J gene: TRBJ1-5

CDR3 protein: CASSYLAGAYEQYF
V gene: TRBV6-5
clone size: .
J gene: TRBJ2-7

CDR3 protein: CASSLTNTGELFFF
V gene: TRBV6-1
clone size: .
J gene: TRBJ2-2

CDR3 protein: CASSLAASRDTQYF
V gene: TRBV7-6
clone size: many
J gene: TRBJ2-3

CDR3 protein: CASSGLLMRDEQFF
V gene: TRBV2
clone size: .
J gene: TRBJ2-1

CDR3 protein: CASSSLAGVWNEQFF
V gene: TRBV4-3
clone size: many
J gene: TRBJ2-1

CDR3 protein: CASSLDQGGQETQYF
V gene: TRBV7-9
clone size: many
J gene: TRBJ2-5

CDR3 protein: CSARGGNYGYTF
V gene: TRBV29-1
clone size: .
J gene: TRBJ1-2

CDR3 protein: CSASAGNIQYF
V gene: TRBV20-1
clone size: many
J gene: TRBJ2-4

CDR3 protein: CASSLVVLGGYNEQFF
V gene: TRBV5-5
clone size: many
J gene: TRBJ2-1

CDR3 protein: CASRLRRDYEQFF
V gene: TRBV19
clone size: many
J gene: TRBJ2-1

CDR3 protein: CASSHQGAGTVTQYF
V gene: TRBV3-1
clone size: once
J gene: TRBJ2-3

CDR3 protein: CASSPADVYGYTF
V gene: TRBV18
clone size: many
J gene: TRBJ1-2

CDR3 protein: CSARDPGTGNTGELFF
V gene: TRBV20-1
clone size: .
J gene: TRBJ2-2

CDR3 protein: CASSHTGVAKNIQYF
V gene: TRBV6-2/TRBV6-3
clone size: .
J gene: TRBJ2-4

CDR3 protein: CASSIGGSSGQANTGELFF
V gene: TRBV19
clone size: many
J gene: TRBJ2-2

CDR3 protein: CSARGGQGLTNIQYF
V gene: TRBV20-1
clone size: .
J gene: TRBJ2-4

CDR3 protein: CSAKRASRSTDTQYF
V gene: TRBV20-1
clone size: many
J gene: TRBJ2-3

CDR3 protein: CASSIQGGNSPLHF
V gene: TRBV12-3/TRBV12-4
clone size: many
J gene: TRBJ1-6

CDR3 protein: CASSVGQFISGNTIYF
V gene: TRBV7-2
clone size: .
J gene: TRBJ1-3

CDR3 protein: CASSPRGSYGYTF
V gene: TRBV4-2
clone size: many
J gene: TRBJ1-2

CDR3 protein: CASSPRVDTGELFF
V gene: TRBV13
clone size: many
J gene: TRBJ2-2

CDR3 protein: CSAGPTAGNEQFF
V gene: TRBV20-1
clone size: .
J gene: TRBJ2-1

CDR3 protein: CASSQDVYEQYF
V gene: TRBV12-3/TRBV12-4
clone size: many
J gene: TRBJ2-7